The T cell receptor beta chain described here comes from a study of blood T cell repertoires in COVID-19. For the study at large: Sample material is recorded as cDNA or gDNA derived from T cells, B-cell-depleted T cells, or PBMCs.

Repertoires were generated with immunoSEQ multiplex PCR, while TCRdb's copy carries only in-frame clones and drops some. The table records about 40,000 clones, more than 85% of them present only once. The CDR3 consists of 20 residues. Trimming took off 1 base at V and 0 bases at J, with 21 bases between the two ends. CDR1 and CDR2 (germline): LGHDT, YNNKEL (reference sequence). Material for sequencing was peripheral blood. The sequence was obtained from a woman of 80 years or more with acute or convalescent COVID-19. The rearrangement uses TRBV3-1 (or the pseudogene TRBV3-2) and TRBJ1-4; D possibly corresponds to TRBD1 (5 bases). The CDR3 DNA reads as TGTGCCAGCAGCCAAGCGACCCGATGGGGGGGTAAAGCAACTAATGAAAAACTGTTTTTT. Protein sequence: CASSQATRWGGKATNEKLFF.